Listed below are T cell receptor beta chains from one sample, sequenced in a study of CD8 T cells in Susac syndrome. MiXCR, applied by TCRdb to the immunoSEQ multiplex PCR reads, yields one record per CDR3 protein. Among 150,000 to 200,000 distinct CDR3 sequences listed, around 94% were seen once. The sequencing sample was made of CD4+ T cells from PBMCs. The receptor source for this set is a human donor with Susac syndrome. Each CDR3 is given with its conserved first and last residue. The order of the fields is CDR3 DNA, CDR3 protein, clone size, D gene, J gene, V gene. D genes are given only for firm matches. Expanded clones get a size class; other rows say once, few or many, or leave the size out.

TGCAGTGCCCGGGAGGGGGGAGCGAACACTGAAGCTTTCTTT,CSAREGGANTEAFF,.,.,TRBJ1-1,TRBV20-1
TGTGCCAGCAGTAACGACAGGACAGGACTTAATGAGCAGTTCTTC,CASSNDRTGLNEQFF,.,TRBD1,TRBJ2-1,TRBV4-2
TGTGCCAGCAGCCAAACAGGGACTTCACCCCTCCACTTT,CASSQTGTSPLHF,.,.,TRBJ1-6,TRBV14
TGTGCCAGCAGCTTCACGGCCGGGACAGGGACCTACAATGAGCAGTTCTTC,CASSFTAGTGTYNEQFF,.,TRBD1,TRBJ2-1,TRBV7-2
TGCAGTGCTCCGACTCCCGGAGGGGATCAGCCCCAGCATTTT,CSAPTPGGDQPQHF,.,.,TRBJ1-5,TRBV20-1
TGTGCCACCATTTCTCCGGACAAAGAGACCCAGTACTTC,CATISPDKETQYF,.,.,TRBJ2-5,TRBV10-3
TGCAGCGTTAGGCCGAGCTCCTACAATGAGCAGTTCTTC,CSVRPSSYNEQFF,.,.,TRBJ2-1,TRBV29-1
TGTGCCAGCAGCTTAAATAGCGGGGGGAAAGAGACCCAGTACTTC,CASSLNSGGKETQYF,.,TRBD2,TRBJ2-5,TRBV7-3
TGCAGCGTTGGAGACGGACTGGATGACTATGGCTACACCTTC,CSVGDGLDDYGYTF,.,.,TRBJ1-2,TRBV29-1
TGTGCCAGCAGCCCCCCCCGAGGACAGGGAGGTTCCGAGCAGTACTTC,CASSPPRGQGGSEQYF,.,TRBD1,TRBJ2-7,TRBV6-1
TGCAGTGCTAGTTCTAGCGGACACGGGGAGCTGTTTTTT,CSASSSGHGELFF,.,TRBD2,TRBJ2-2,TRBV20-1
TGTGCCAGCAGCCCCCTCTCCAGAGGGACTGAAGCTTTCTTT,CASSPLSRGTEAFF,.,.,TRBJ1-1,TRBV7-6
TGTGCCAGCAGCATGACGGAATACAATGAGCAGTTCTTC,CASSMTEYNEQFF,.,.,TRBJ2-1,TRBV7-2
TGTGCCAGCAGTTCCCAGGGGGCTTCGTATTCACCCCTCCACTTT,CASSSQGASYSPLHF,.,TRBD1,TRBJ1-6,TRBV6-2/TRBV6-3
TGTGCCTGGAGGGAGCGGGGGACGACCGGGGAGCTGTTTTTT,CAWRERGTTGELFF,.,TRBD2,TRBJ2-2,TRBV30
TGTGCCGTCAGGCCAGGGAGTATCAATGAGCAGTTCTTC,CAVRPGSINEQFF,.,.,TRBJ2-1,TRBV6-5
TGCAGCGTTCGTCGTGCGACAGGGGTCGAGCAGTACTTC,CSVRRATGVEQYF,.,TRBD1,TRBJ2-7,TRBV29-1
TGTGCCAGCAGCCTACGGGTTAGGGGCTACGAGCAGTACTTC,CASSLRVRGYEQYF,.,.,TRBJ2-7,TRBV11-2
TGCGCCAGCAGCACCCGAGGCAGTTCCGGCTACACCTTC,CASSTRGSSGYTF,.,.,TRBJ1-2,TRBV5-1
TGCAGTGTTCGGACAGGGGTTTATTCACCCCTCCACTTT,CSVRTGVYSPLHF,.,TRBD1,TRBJ1-6,TRBV20-1
TGTGCCAGCAGCCAAGGCTTACCCCAAGAGACCCAGTACTTC,CASSQGLPQETQYF,.,.,TRBJ2-5,TRBV14
TGTGCCAGCAGTCTAGGAAGGGCACAGGTCGCCTACGAGCAGTACTTC,CASSLGRAQVAYEQYF,.,.,TRBJ2-7,TRBV7-2
TGTGCCAGCAGCCAAGATCAGGGGAATAATCAGCCCCAGCATTTT,CASSQDQGNNQPQHF,.,.,TRBJ1-5,TRBV4-2
TGTGCCAGCAGTGCGTCACTGGCAGATACGCAGTATTTT,CASSASLADTQYF,.,.,TRBJ2-3,TRBV6-4
TGTGCCAGTACCCGCGGGGGGCCCTCCTACAATGAGCAGTTCTTC,CASTRGGPSYNEQFF,once,TRBD2,TRBJ2-1,TRBV19
TGTGCCAGCTCACCCGACCAGCGATCCTACGAGCAGTACTTC,CASSPDQRSYEQYF,.,.,TRBJ2-7,TRBV18
TGTGCCAGCAGCCGAGGAGGGACTAGCGTGCAGACCCAGTACTTC,CASSRGGTSVQTQYF,once,TRBD2,TRBJ2-5,TRBV7-2
TGTGCCAGCAGCTTAGGCCTAGGGCTCGAGCAGTACTTC,CASSLGLGLEQYF,.,.,TRBJ2-7,TRBV7-6
TGTGCCATCGGGCCGACAGATCAAGAGACCCAGTACTTC,CAIGPTDQETQYF,.,.,TRBJ2-5,TRBV10-3
TGTGCCAGCAGCATCGGACAGCACAATCAGCCCCAGCATTTT,CASSIGQHNQPQHF,.,.,TRBJ1-5,TRBV3-1
TGTGCCAGCAGCTTGGGACAGGGTTGGGATACGCAGTATTTT,CASSLGQGWDTQYF,once,TRBD1,TRBJ2-3,TRBV7-9
TGTGCCAGCAGCCTTGTTGGGGGTTCCTCCTACGAGCAGTACTTC,CASSLVGGSSYEQYF,.,.,TRBJ2-7,TRBV5-6
TGTGCCAGCAGTGCCCACGGGACTCTCCAAGAGACCCAGTACTTC,CASSAHGTLQETQYF,.,.,TRBJ2-5,TRBV7-9
TGCAGCGTTATAGGGGGACTAGCGGTCGAGCAGTACTTC,CSVIGGLAVEQYF,once,TRBD2,TRBJ2-7,TRBV29-1
TGTGCCAGCAGTACCCCGAACACTGAAGCTTTCTTT,CASSTPNTEAFF,few,.,TRBJ1-1,TRBV6-6
TGCAGTGCTAGGGCGACGACTAGGACTAGCGGGGCCACAGATACGCAGTATTTT,CSARATTRTSGATDTQYF,once,TRBD2,TRBJ2-3,TRBV20-1
TGCAGCGCGTGGACTAACATGAACACTGAAGCTTTCTTT,CSAWTNMNTEAFF,.,.,TRBJ1-1,TRBV29-1
TGCAGCGTTGATACCTCCACAGATACGCAGTATTTT,CSVDTSTDTQYF,.,.,TRBJ2-3,TRBV29-1
TGTGCCAGCAGTTACATCACTCAGGACGAGCAGTACTTC,CASSYITQDEQYF,.,.,TRBJ2-7,TRBV6-5
TGCAGCGTTGAATATGAAGTGAATCAGCCCCAGCATTTT,CSVEYEVNQPQHF,once,.,TRBJ1-5,TRBV29-1
TGTGCCAGCAGAAGGGGGGACACCGGGGAGCTGTTTTTT,CASRRGDTGELFF,.,.,TRBJ2-2,TRBV6-5
TGCAGTGCGCCTCCAGGAACGAACACTGAAGCTTTCTTT,CSAPPGTNTEAFF,.,.,TRBJ1-1,TRBV20-1
TGTGCCTGGAGTAGTAATTCACCCCTCCACTTT,CAWSSNSPLHF,.,.,TRBJ1-6,TRBV30
TGTGCCAGCAGTGTACAGGGCATAAGCACAGATACGCAGTATTTT,CASSVQGISTDTQYF,once,.,TRBJ2-3,TRBV2
TGTGCCAGCAGCTTGGTGCGGGAGACCCAGTACTTC,CASSLVRETQYF,.,.,TRBJ2-5,TRBV7-2
TGTGCCAGCAGCGGAGAGGAGGGTCGGGAAAAACTGTTTTTT,CASSGEEGREKLFF,once,.,TRBJ1-4,TRBV7-9
TGTGCCAGCTCCCGGGGGGCTGTCACCTACGAGCAGTACTTC,CASSRGAVTYEQYF,.,.,TRBJ2-7,TRBV18
TGTGCCAGCAGTTCCGTGACGTCTGGGGCCAACGTCCTGACTTTC,CASSSVTSGANVLTF,.,.,TRBJ2-6,TRBV7-3
TGTGCCAGCAGTGAAGCAGCGGTTGCCGGGGAGCTGTTTTTT,CASSEAAVAGELFF,.,.,TRBJ2-2,TRBV2
TGTGCCAGCAGCTGGACAGGCCAGTCCTACGAGCAGTACTTC,CASSWTGQSYEQYF,.,TRBD1,TRBJ2-7,TRBV5-6
TGTGCCAGCAGCTTAGCCCGTATCGGAGCGGGGGTGAGGAACGAGCAGTACTTC,CASSLARIGAGVRNEQYF,.,TRBD2,TRBJ2-7,TRBV7-2
TGCAGCGGGGAACAGGGGAACACTGAAGCTTTCTTT,CSGEQGNTEAFF,.,.,TRBJ1-1,TRBV29-1
TGTGCCAGCAGCCTAGGTCCTGGCGAAAAACTGTTTTTT,CASSLGPGEKLFF,.,.,TRBJ1-4,TRBV9
TGCGCCAGCAGCTTTGGGACAGGGGGCAGCGAGACCCAGTACTTC,CASSFGTGGSETQYF,once,TRBD1,TRBJ2-5,TRBV5-1
TGTGCCAGCAGTTTACGGGCTAGCCCTGGGGATACGCAGTATTTT,CASSLRASPGDTQYF,.,.,TRBJ2-3,TRBV12-3/TRBV12-4
TGCAGCGTTGAAGAACAGGACAATGAGCAGTTCTTC,CSVEEQDNEQFF,.,.,TRBJ2-1,TRBV29-1
TGCGCCAGCAGCTTGGTGTTAGACCCCTCCACAGATACGCAGTATTTT,CASSLVLDPSTDTQYF,.,.,TRBJ2-3,TRBV5-1
TGTGCCAGCAGCCAAGATAGGACTCTACACTTC,CASSQDRTLHF,few,.,TRBJ2-7,TRBV14